Listed below are T cell receptor beta chains from one sample, sequenced in a study of T cell clonotyping in hematopoietic cell transplantation. The repertoire was sequenced with immunoSEQ multiplex PCR; TCRdb's copy has only in-frame clones and lacks some. The sample holds 55,000 to 70,000 clones, 94% seen once. Material: peripheral blood mononuclear cells. The source of these receptors is a middle-aged man in good health. Some clones in this sample may be carry-over from other donors' samples. Each CDR3 is given with its conserved first and last residue. D genes are given only for firm matches. Expanded clones get a size class; other rows say once, few or many, or leave the size out.

len: 15; v_gene: TRBV11-1; abundance: NA; d_gene: TRBD1; j_gene: TRBJ1-6; CDR3nt: TGTGCCAGCAGCTACCGGACAGGGAATAGTTCACCCCTCCACTTT; CDR3aa: CASSYRTGNSSPLHF
len: 13; v_gene: TRBV29-1; abundance: NA; d_gene: NA; j_gene: TRBJ2-4; CDR3nt: TGCAGCGTATCACAGGGATCCAAAAACATTCAGTACTTC; CDR3aa: CSVSQGSKNIQYF
len: 13; v_gene: TRBV5-1; abundance: NA; d_gene: TRBD2; j_gene: TRBJ2-7; CDR3nt: TGCGCCAGCAGAACTAGCGCGACCTACGAGCAGTACTTC; CDR3aa: CASRTSATYEQYF
len: 11; v_gene: TRBV6-4; abundance: once; d_gene: NA; j_gene: TRBJ1-5; CDR3nt: TGTGCCAGCATTCTTTATCAGCCCCAGCATTTT; CDR3aa: CASILYQPQHF
len: 14; v_gene: TRBV5-1; abundance: once; d_gene: TRBD1; j_gene: TRBJ1-5; CDR3nt: TGCGCCAGCAGCTTAGGACAGGGGGACCAGCCCCAGCATTTT; CDR3aa: CASSLGQGDQPQHF
len: 15; v_gene: TRBV7-2; abundance: NA; d_gene: NA; j_gene: TRBJ1-5; CDR3nt: TGTGCCAGCAGCGGCCCGGGGGGGAGCAATCAGCCCCAGCATTTT; CDR3aa: CASSGPGGSNQPQHF
len: 17; v_gene: TRBV11-2; abundance: once; d_gene: TRBD2; j_gene: TRBJ2-7; CDR3nt: TGTGCCAGCAGCTTAGTGGCTAGCGGGAGAGGTGAGGACGAGCAGTACTTC; CDR3aa: CASSLVASGRGEDEQYF
len: 15; v_gene: TRBV5-1; abundance: NA; d_gene: NA; j_gene: TRBJ2-5; CDR3nt: TGCGCCAGCAGCTTGGCCGCGCAGGGTAAAGAGACCCAGTACTTC; CDR3aa: CASSLAAQGKETQYF
len: 16; v_gene: TRBV4-1; abundance: NA; d_gene: NA; j_gene: TRBJ2-7; CDR3nt: TGCGCCAGCAGCCAAGAACCGCAGGGGTCTTCCTACGAGCAGTACTTC; CDR3aa: CASSQEPQGSSYEQYF
len: 12; v_gene: TRBV28; abundance: NA; d_gene: NA; j_gene: TRBJ2-1; CDR3nt: TGTGCCAGCACTCCGGGCCCCAATGAGCAGTTCTTC; CDR3aa: CASTPGPNEQFF
len: 12; v_gene: TRBV7-2; abundance: NA; d_gene: TRBD1; j_gene: TRBJ2-1; CDR3nt: TGTGCCAGCAGCTCACAGGGGAACAGGCAGTTCTTC; CDR3aa: CASSSQGNRQFF
len: 14; v_gene: TRBV28; abundance: NA; d_gene: TRBD1; j_gene: TRBJ1-3; CDR3nt: TGTGCCAGCGGGACAGCTCACCGCGGAAACACCATATATTTT; CDR3aa: CASGTAHRGNTIYF
len: 11; v_gene: TRBV15; abundance: NA; d_gene: NA; j_gene: TRBJ1-2; CDR3nt: TGTGCCACCAGTGAGATGAACTCCTACACCTTC; CDR3aa: CATSEMNSYTF
len: 15; v_gene: TRBV6-5; abundance: NA; d_gene: NA; j_gene: TRBJ1-1; CDR3nt: NA; CDR3aa: CASSSSTGANTEAFF
len: 16; v_gene: TRBV5-8; abundance: NA; d_gene: NA; j_gene: TRBJ1-6; CDR3nt: TGTGCCAGCAGCTTCAGTAGTGTTTCCTATAATTCACCCCTCCACTTT; CDR3aa: CASSFSSVSYNSPLHF
len: 13; v_gene: TRBV5-1; abundance: NA; d_gene: NA; j_gene: TRBJ2-5; CDR3nt: TGCGCTACCAGACGACGGGACCAAGAGACCCAGTACTTC; CDR3aa: CATRRRDQETQYF
len: 14; v_gene: TRBV2; abundance: NA; d_gene: NA; j_gene: TRBJ2-5; CDR3nt: TGTGCCAGCAGTGCTACTAGGGCTGAAGAGACCCAGTACTTC; CDR3aa: CASSATRAEETQYF
len: 14; v_gene: TRBV6-6; abundance: NA; d_gene: TRBD2; j_gene: TRBJ2-1; CDR3nt: TGTGCCAGCCTAACTAGCGGGAGTTTCAATGAGCAGTTCTTC; CDR3aa: CASLTSGSFNEQFF
len: 15; v_gene: TRBV27; abundance: NA; d_gene: NA; j_gene: TRBJ1-1; CDR3nt: TGTGCCAGCTCGAGAAGAGGGGGGCTTGGCACTGAAGCTTTCTTT; CDR3aa: CASSRRGGLGTEAFF
len: 15; v_gene: TRBV6-1; abundance: NA; d_gene: TRBD1; j_gene: TRBJ1-2; CDR3nt: TGTGCCAGCAGTGAGTTCACCGGGACAGGGGAAGGCTACACCTTC; CDR3aa: CASSEFTGTGEGYTF